This paragraph reports one T cell receptor (beta chain). Antigen: not known. The junction and the germline gene differ at one end; a read error may be behind it. The data belong to a study of tumor and adjacent non-tumor tissue in lung cancer. Study-wide background: Patients were aged roughly 30 to 76, fewer than twelve men and a handful of women, stage I to III. Study outcomes and limitations: Patients with more diverse tumor TCRs had worse survival. Tumor tissue had significantly higher TCR diversity than normal lung.

The template was RNA from unsorted bulk tissue. Donors were chemotherapy-naive, newly diagnosed lung cancer surgical patients in China, August–late 2014. The CDR3 has 15 amino acids. Germline CDR1 reads MNHEY; CDR2 reads SVGEGT. A modified ARM-PCR protocol with three rounds of nested PCR amplified TCRbeta. TCRdb reprocessed the multiplex PCR reads with MiXCR, giving one entry per CDR3 protein. Here the sample spans approximately 79,000 distinct CDR3 sequences, around two thirds being singletons. This chain uses TRBV6-2 or TRBV6-3 with TRBJ2-1; no firm D call. This TCR derives from a man in his 70s with non-small cell lung cancer. Sequences were obtained from lung tumor tissue. The CDR3 sequence is CVSSNFGQNHNEQFF. In DNA form, the CDR3 reads TGTGTCAGCAGCAACTTCGGTCAGAACCACAATGAGCAGTTCTTC.